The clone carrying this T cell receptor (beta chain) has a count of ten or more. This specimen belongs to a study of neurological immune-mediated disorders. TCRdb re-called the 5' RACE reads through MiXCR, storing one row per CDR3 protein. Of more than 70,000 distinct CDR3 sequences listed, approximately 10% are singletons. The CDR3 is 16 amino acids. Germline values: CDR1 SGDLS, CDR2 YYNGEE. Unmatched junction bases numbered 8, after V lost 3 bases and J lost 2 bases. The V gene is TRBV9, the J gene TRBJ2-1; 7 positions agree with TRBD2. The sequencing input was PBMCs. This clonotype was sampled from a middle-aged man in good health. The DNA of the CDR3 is TGTGCCAGCAGCGGAACATCGGGGGGTCCCTACAATGAGCAGTTCTTC. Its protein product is CASSGTSGGPYNEQFF.